The subject of this entry is one T cell receptor (beta chain). Its antigen is not known. This record belongs to a study of cytomegalovirus exposure and HLA in healthy donors. Study-level information: From HLA-typed donors, an early data release held tens of millions of unique TCRs. Study-level points and caveats: In a later analysis, the majority of CMV-associated beta chains seemingly showed HLA restriction. Among TCR sequences, most were rare, though some public TCRs appeared in many donors.

PCR was performed using 60 Vbeta and 13 Jbeta primers. The table came from immunoSEQ multiplex PCR; TCRdb's copy has only in-frame clones and leaves some out. The sample records 55,000 to 70,000 clones, about 60% being singletons. This CDR3 has 12 amino acids. Germline-derived CDR1 and CDR2 are SGHTA and FQGNSA. V trimming: 5 bases; J trimming: 8 bases; junction bases outside the gene matches: 5. Sequencing was performed on PBMCs. The source is a woman aged 45-65 years in good health and CMV-seronegative. The J gene is TRBJ1-2, the V gene TRBV7-2; 7 nucleotides line up with TRBD1. The CDR3 sequence is CASSRQGMGYTF. DNA of the CDR3: TGTGCCAGCAGCAGACAGGGAATGGGCTACACCTTC.